Presented here are 23 T cell receptor beta chains from one specimen sequenced in a study of T cells in Graves' hyperthyroidism and ophthalmopathy. Using RNA transcripts as the source, TCR beta CDR3 regions were amplified. During a first-round RT-PCR of the TCR CDR3, the HTBI primer set was used. TCRdb called the multiplex PCR reads again in MiXCR, with one record for every CDR3 protein. The sample has about 420,000 distinct CDR3 sequences, around 15% seen once. The sequenced material came from blood. The receptors come from a woman aged 18-29 years with Graves' hyperthyroidism.

At least ten counts were recorded for this clonotype. CDR3 amino acids: CASGRDTIPNYGYTF. Written as DNA, the CDR3 is TGTGCCAGCGGCCGGGACACCATTCCCAACTATGGCTACACCTTC. The rearrangement joins TRBV9 to TRBJ1-2; a possible D gene is TRBD1 (6 bases). This CDR3 spans 15 amino acids. With 7 bases removed from V and 2 bases from J, the gap between germline ends came to 18 bases. Germline CDR1 and CDR2: SGDLS and YYNGEE.

This clonotype has a handful of counts. Written as DNA, the CDR3 is TGTGCCAGCACCGTAGGGGCTAGCGGGAGTTACGAGCAGTACTTC. This codes for CASTVGASGSYEQYF. J is TRBJ2-7 and V is TRBV27, with 10 bases fitting TRBD2. Germline CDR1 reads MNHEY; CDR2 reads SMNVEV (reference sequence). This CDR3 contains 15 residues. J lost 4 bases, V lost 7 bases, and 10 bases had no gene match.

The V call is TRBV7-3, the J call TRBJ2-1; 8 bases are a match to TRBD2. The CDR3 contains 16 residues. Trimming at V came to 5 bases and at J to 7 bases, leaving 13 bases not matched to a gene. Germline CDR1 is SGHTA and CDR2 is FQGTGA. This CDR3 is CASSPTGVAGTNEQFF. CDR3 nucleotides: TGTGCCAGCAGCCCCACGGGGGTAGCGGGAACAAATGAGCAGTTCTTC.

The chain carries TRBV29-1 and TRBJ1-1; no clear D. Trimming took 4 bases from V and 7 from J, leaving 19 bases between them. Germline CDR1 is SQVTM and CDR2 is ANQGSEA. The CDR3 totals 14 residues. The CDR3 loop is CSVGYKVRSFEAFF. The CDR3 nucleotides read TGCAGCGTTGGCTATAAAGTCAGGAGTTTTGAAGCTTTCTTT.

This clonotype came up many times. The rearrangement joins TRBV5-1 to TRBJ1-1, with D perhaps matching TRBD1 (6 bases). V was trimmed by 1 base and J by 0 bases, leaving 19 bases between them. Germline V lookup: CDR1 SGHRS, CDR2 YFSETQ. The CDR3 length is 18 residues. CDR3 sequence reads: CASSLYGRGAIMNTEAFF. DNA for the CDR3: TGCGCCAGCAGCTTGTATGGCAGGGGTGCTATTATGAACACTGAAGCTTTCTTT.

The chain combines TRBV6-5 with TRBJ1-6, with D unresolved. The CDR3 runs to 13 residues. In germline, CDR1 is MNHEY, CDR2 SVGAGI. The ends were cut back, 0 bases at V and 11 bases at J, with 8 bases in the middle. The CDR3 loop reads CASSYSAGAPLHF. The CDR3 DNA reads TGTGCCAGCAGTTACTCAGCTGGGGCACCCCTCCACTTT.

Worth noting for this clonotype: This may be a read error, as it is one base from a much larger clone. The chain couples TRBV20-1 to TRBJ2-7, with D perhaps matching TRBD2 (5 bases). The germline V gene has CDR1 DFQATT and CDR2 SNEGSKA (reference sequence). This CDR3 is 11 amino acids long. CDR3 nucleotide sequence: TGCAGTGCTAGACTAGCCCACGACCAGTACTTC. Translated: CSARLAHDQYF.

Many counts were recorded for this clonotype. This sequence joins TRBV6-2 or TRBV6-3 and TRBJ2-1; TRBD2 matches 9 bases. Germline assignment: CDR1 MNHEY and CDR2 SVGEGT. Trimming took 2 bases from V and 3 from J; bases not matched to a gene: 11. The CDR3 has 18 amino acids. CDR3 DNA sequence: TGTGCCAGCAGTTACGGGTGGGGTAGCGGGAGTTACTACAATGAGCAGTTCTTC. Residues: CASSYGWGSGSYYNEQFF.

There are many counts of this clonotype. The chain joins TRBV27 to TRBJ2-1; D is unresolved. Germline V lookup: CDR1 MNHEY, CDR2 SMNVEV (reference sequence). The CDR3 is 13 residues long. Trimming stripped 3 bases from V and 9 bases from J, with 12 bases between. The CDR3: CASSFVRVSEQFF. The CDR3 region has the DNA TGTGCCAGCAGTTTCGTTAGAGTGAGTGAGCAGTTCTTC.

The J gene is TRBJ2-1, the V gene TRBV7-9; 12 bases match TRBD2. Germline V gene data show CDR1 as SEHNR and CDR2 as FQNEAQ (reference sequence). V trimming: 2 bases; J trimming: 7 bases; junction bases outside the gene matches: 6. The CDR3 contains 16 residues. The CDR3 DNA reads as TGTGCCAGCAGCTTACCGACTAGCGGGAGTTCTAATGAGCAGTTCTTC. Encoded protein: CASSLPTSGSSNEQFF.

In this sample, this clonotype turned up many times. The CDR3 is CASKRDGQETQYF. CDR3 coding DNA: TGTGCCAGCAAGCGGGACGGACAAGAGACCCAGTACTTC. This rearrangement joins TRBV12-3 or TRBV12-4 to TRBJ2-5; 7 bases agree with TRBD2. The CDR3 is 13 residues long. J gave up 2 bases and V 7 bases, and 4 bases lay outside the gene matches.

This clonotype occurred many times. J is TRBJ1-5 and V is TRBV2, with D tentatively TRBD1 (6 bases). V was pared by 3 bases and J by 7 bases, with 10 bases between. This CDR3 region has 13 residues. Germline V lookup: CDR1 SNHLY, CDR2 FYNNEI. CDR3 nucleotides: TGTGCCAGCAGTGACAGGGGAGGCCAGCCCCAGCATTTT. It codes for CASSDRGGQPQHF.

The CDR3 reads CASSFSGGNTDTQYF. The CDR3 nucleotides are TGTGCCAGCAGCTTCTCGGGAGGGAACACAGATACGCAGTATTTT. The V and J genes are TRBV11-2 and TRBJ2-3, with 8 bases that match TRBD2. Germline V gene data show CDR1 as SGHAT and CDR2 as FQNNGV. This CDR3 comprises 15 residues. Trimming at V came to 3 bases and at J to 2 bases, leaving 4 bases not matched to a gene.

This clonotype was detected many times. This sequence joins TRBV5-1 and TRBJ1-1; possible D gene TRBD1, 5 bases. Between the trimmed V and J ends, which lost 4 bases and 5 bases, there was a span of 21 bases. The germline gives CDR1 SGHRS, CDR2 YFSETQ. This CDR3 is 16 amino acids long. CDR3 in amino acids: CASSVGAGSRGTEAFF. The CDR3 coding sequence is TGCGCCAGCAGCGTTGGGGCGGGGTCCCGGGGTACTGAAGCTTTCTTT.

This clonotype was found many times. V usage is TRBV6-1 and J usage is TRBJ2-1, with 7 bases aligning to TRBD2. Germline V CDR1 and CDR2: MNHNS, SASEGT. The CDR3 covers 16 residues. Trimming at V came to 6 bases and at J to 4 bases, leaving 12 bases not matched to a gene. CDR3 amino acids: CASSERGPAGYNEQFF. In nucleotides, the CDR3 is TGTGCCAGCAGCGAAAGGGGCCCAGCGGGGTACAATGAGCAGTTCTTC.

In this sample, this clonotype turned up many times. The chain carries TRBV28 and TRBJ1-2; no clear D gene. This CDR3 is 13 amino acids long. V was cut by 4 bases and J by 3 bases, with 9 bases left in between. CDR1 is MDHEN, CDR2 SYDVKM, per germline. The CDR3 spells CASSSDGYYGYTF. CDR3 in DNA: TGTGCCAGCAGTTCGGACGGATACTATGGCTACACCTTC.

This rearrangement joins TRBV29-1 to TRBJ2-2, with 8 bases aligning to TRBD1. The CDR3 has 12 amino acids. Germline CDR1 reads SQVTM; CDR2 reads ANQGSEA. Trimming removed 7 bases from V and 3 bases from J; junction bases left unmatched: 1. In nucleotides, the CDR3 is TGCAGCGCACAGGGGGACACCGGGGAGCTGTTTTTT. Translation gives CSAQGDTGELFF.

This clonotype was detected ten times or more. This chain connects TRBV28 to TRBJ2-1; 7 positions agree with TRBD1. Germline CDR1 is MDHEN and CDR2 is SYDVKM. V was pared by 6 bases and J by 3 bases, with 8 bases of the junction left unmatched. The CDR3 is 15 residues long. The CDR3 loop is CASSPSWDSYNEQFF. The CDR3 nucleotides are TGTGCCAGCAGCCCTTCTTGGGACAGCTACAATGAGCAGTTCTTC.

V and J are TRBV3-1 and TRBJ1-1; D remains ambiguous. Germline V gene data show CDR1 as LGHDT and CDR2 as YNNKEL (reference sequence). The CDR3 totals 14 residues. V lost 1 base, J lost 2 bases, and 8 bases lay in between. CDR3 sequence: CASSQGVENTEAFF. In DNA form, the CDR3 reads TGTGCCAGCAGCCAAGGAGTGGAAAACACTGAAGCTTTCTTT.

This clonotype has ten or more counts. CDR3 loop: CATSHSTETDEQYF. The DNA for the CDR3 is TGTGCCACCAGCCATTCGACAGAGACCGACGAGCAGTACTTC. The V and J genes are TRBV15 and TRBJ2-7; a possible D gene is TRBD1 (5 bases). This CDR3 comprises 14 residues. Germline CDR1 is LNHNV and CDR2 is YYDKDF (reference sequence). V lost 5 bases and J lost 5, with 16 bases in between.

The chain has TRBV13 and TRBJ2-2; 10 bases match TRBD2. The germline V gene has CDR1 PRHDT and CDR2 FYEKMQ (reference sequence). CDR3 length: 16 residues. Germline trimming cut 5 bases from V and 6 bases from J; bases unmatched to any gene: 9. The CDR3 spells CASSPTGLADPGELFF. For the CDR3, the DNA is TGTGCCAGCAGCCCGACCGGACTAGCGGATCCCGGGGAGCTGTTTTTT.

This clonotype was picked up many times. V and J are TRBV10-2 and TRBJ1-2, with TRBD1 identical over 10 bases. Looked up from germline, CDR1 is WSHSY and CDR2 is SAAADI. This CDR3 has 15 amino acids. V lost 6 bases to trimming and J lost 3 bases; unmatched junction nucleotides: 7. Here the CDR3 reads CASRRGQGGDYGYTF. The CDR3 coding sequence is TGCGCCAGCAGAAGAGGACAGGGGGGAGACTATGGCTACACCTTC.

This sequence joins TRBV6-1 and TRBJ2-7; maybe TRBD2 (5 bases). V was shortened by 7 bases and J by 0 bases, with 10 bases between the two germline ends. Germline V lookup: CDR1 MNHNS, CDR2 SASEGT. The CDR3 is 13 residues long. CDR3: CASTAEISYEQYF. CDR3 nucleotide sequence: TGTGCCAGCACAGCGGAGATCTCCTACGAGCAGTACTTC.